Following are 3 T cell receptor beta chains from one sample sequenced in a study of T-cell memory formation after mild COVID-19. Each CDR3 protein is one row after TCRdb ran MiXCR on the 5' RACE reads. The sample holds 450,000 or so distinct CDR3 sequences, about 23% seen once. Sequenced: PBMCs or a T cell subset sorted from them (not recorded which). The receptor source for this set is an adult woman who had mild COVID-19 (a few samples of this study predate the infection). Cell type and time point are not known.

This clonotype has only a few counts. The gene calls are TRBV6-6 and TRBJ2-3, with TRBD2 identical over 15 bases. The CDR3 covers 17 residues. Germline lookup yields CDR1 MNHNY and CDR2 SVGAGI (reference sequence). V was pared by 6 bases and J by 5 bases, with 9 bases of the junction left unmatched. Here the CDR3 reads CASSSGLAGGGGDTQYF. In DNA, the CDR3 is TGTGCCAGCAGCTCGGGACTAGCGGGAGGTGGAGGAGATACGCAGTATTTT.

This chain links TRBV12-5 with TRBJ2-5; the match to TRBD1 covers 7 bases. V was clipped by 5 bases and J by 3 bases; unmatched bases: 3. Germline CDR1 is LGHNT and CDR2 is FRNRAP. CDR3 length equals 13 residues. This CDR3 is CASGPGTEETQYF. CDR3 nucleotides: TGTGCTAGTGGTCCCGGGACAGAAGAGACCCAGTACTTC. Variable domain in full (rest from reference TRBV12-5 and TRBJ2-5): DARVTQTPRHKVTEMGQEVTMRCQPILGHNTVFWYRQTMMQGLELLAYFRNRAPLDDSGMPKDRFSAEMPDATLATLKIQPSEPRDSAVYFCASGPGTEETQYFGPGTRLLVL.

The V and J genes are TRBV11-2 and TRBJ2-3; TRBD2 aligns across 7 bases. The CDR3 has 15 residues. Trimming removed 3 bases from V and 7 bases from J; junction bases left unmatched: 10. CDR1 and CDR2 (germline): SGHAT, FQNNGV. In DNA form, the CDR3 reads TGTGCCAGCAGCTTCGTTCGCGGACTAGGGAATACGCAGTATTTT. Its translation: CASSFVRGLGNTQYF.